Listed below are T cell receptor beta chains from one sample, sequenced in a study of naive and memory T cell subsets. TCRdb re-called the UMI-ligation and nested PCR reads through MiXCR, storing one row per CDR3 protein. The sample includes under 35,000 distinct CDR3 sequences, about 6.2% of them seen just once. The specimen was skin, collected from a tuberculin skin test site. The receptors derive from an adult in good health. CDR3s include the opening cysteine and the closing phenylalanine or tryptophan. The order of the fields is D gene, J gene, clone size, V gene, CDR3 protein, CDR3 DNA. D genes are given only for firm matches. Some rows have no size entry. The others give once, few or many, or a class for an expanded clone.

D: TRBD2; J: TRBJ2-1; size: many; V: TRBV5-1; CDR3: CASSSGLAGATDYNEQFF; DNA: TGCGCCAGCAGCTCGGGACTAGCGGGGGCAACCGACTACAATGAGCAGTTCTTC
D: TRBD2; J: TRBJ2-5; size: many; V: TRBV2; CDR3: CASSESRGEQETQYF; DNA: TGTGCCAGCAGTGAGTCGCGGGGGGAACAAGAGACCCAGTACTTC
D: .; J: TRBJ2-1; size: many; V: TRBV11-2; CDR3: CASSLNSASYNEQFF; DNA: TGTGCCAGCAGCTTAAATTCAGCTAGCTACAATGAGCAGTTCTTC
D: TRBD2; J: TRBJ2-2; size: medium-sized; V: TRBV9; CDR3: CASSVVWSGGANTGELFF; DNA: TGTGCCAGCAGCGTAGTATGGAGCGGGGGGGCGAACACCGGGGAGCTGTTTTTT
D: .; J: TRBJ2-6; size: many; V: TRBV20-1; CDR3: CSVLGQGLSGANVLTF; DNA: TGCAGTGTCCTGGGCCAGGGGCTTTCTGGGGCCAACGTCCTGACTTTC
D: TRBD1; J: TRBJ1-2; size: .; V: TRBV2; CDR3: CASGGPGQSNYGYTF; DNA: TGTGCCAGCGGGGGGCCGGGACAGTCGAACTATGGCTACACCTTC
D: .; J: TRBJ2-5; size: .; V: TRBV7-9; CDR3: CASSALGGPRYQETQYF; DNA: TGTGCCAGCAGCGCCCTAGGGGGGCCCCGGTACCAAGAGACCCAGTACTTC
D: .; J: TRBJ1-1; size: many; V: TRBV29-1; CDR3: CSVYGQLNTEAFF; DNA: TGCAGCGTCTATGGACAGCTGAACACTGAAGCTTTCTTT
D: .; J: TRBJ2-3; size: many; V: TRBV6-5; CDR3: CASSYSSEDTQYF; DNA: TGTGCCAGCAGTTACTCTAGTGAGGATACGCAGTATTTT
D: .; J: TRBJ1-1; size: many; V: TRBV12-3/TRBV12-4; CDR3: CASSDTVTEAFF; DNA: TGTGCCAGCAGTGACACAGTCACTGAAGCTTTCTTT
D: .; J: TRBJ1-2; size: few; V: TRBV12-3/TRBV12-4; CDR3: CASSLPPYGDTF; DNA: TGTGCCAGCAGTTTACCCCCCTATGGCGACACCTTC
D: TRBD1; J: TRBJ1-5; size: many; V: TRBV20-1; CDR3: CSAGTEPNQPQHF; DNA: TGCAGTGCAGGGACAGAACCCAATCAGCCCCAGCATTTT
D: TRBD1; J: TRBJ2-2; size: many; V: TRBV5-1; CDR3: CASSLETGTAKRNTGELFF; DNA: TGCGCCAGCAGCTTGGAGACCGGGACAGCTAAACGGAACACCGGGGAGCTGTTTTTT
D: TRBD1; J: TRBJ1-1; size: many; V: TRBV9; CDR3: CASSVNRGEAFF; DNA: TGTGCCAGCAGCGTAAACAGGGGTGAAGCTTTCTTT
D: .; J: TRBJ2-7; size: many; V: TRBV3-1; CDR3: CASSQARTSEQYF; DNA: TGTGCCAGCAGCCAAGCTCGGACGTCCGAGCAGTACTTC
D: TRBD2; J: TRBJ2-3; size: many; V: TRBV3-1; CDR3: CASSQDRWGLAVPDTQYF; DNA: TGTGCCAGCAGCCAAGATAGGTGGGGACTAGCGGTCCCAGATACGCAGTATTTT
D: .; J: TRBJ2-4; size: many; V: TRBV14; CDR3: CASSQAAGIQYF; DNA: TGTGCCAGCAGCCAAGCGGCAGGCATTCAGTACTTC
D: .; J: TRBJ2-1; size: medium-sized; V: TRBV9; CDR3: CASSDSYNEQFF; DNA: TGTGCCAGCAGCGACTCCTACAATGAGCAGTTCTTC
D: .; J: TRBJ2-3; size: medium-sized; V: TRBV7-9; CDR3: CATQGSTDTQYF; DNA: TGTGCCACTCAGGGGAGCACAGATACGCAGTATTTT
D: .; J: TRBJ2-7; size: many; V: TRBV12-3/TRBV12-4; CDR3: CASSSNLNSEQYF; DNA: TGTGCCAGCAGTTCCAACCTCAACAGCGAGCAGTACTTC